These 32 T cell receptor beta chains share one sample of origin, sequenced in a study of blood T cell repertoires in COVID-19. The method was immunoSEQ multiplex PCR; TCRdb's version includes in-frame clones alone and lacks a portion of them. This sample has about 210,000 clones, with about 88% found just once. The sample consisted of peripheral blood. All receptors derive from a man aged 70-80 years with acute or convalescent COVID-19.

The chain links TRBV10-1 to TRBJ2-1, with D perhaps matching TRBD1 (5 bases). Germline CDR1 reads WNHNN; CDR2 reads SYGVQD (reference sequence). The CDR3 sequence is 11 residues long. The V and J ends lost 5 bases and 12 bases respectively, with 11 bases between them. The CDR3, as DNA: TGCGCCAGCAGTCTATCTAGGGGGCAGTTCTTC. Its protein is CASSLSRGQFF.

The chain employs TRBV5-1 and TRBJ2-3, with a tentative D call TRBD1 (5 bases). Germline CDR1 reads SGHRS; CDR2 reads YFSETQ. This CDR3 is built from 16 residues. Trimming took off 4 bases at V and 0 bases at J, with 15 bases between the two ends. This CDR3 reads CASSLGALFSTDTQYF. The CDR3 DNA reads as TGCGCCAGCAGCCTTGGGGCGCTATTTAGCACAGATACGCAGTATTTT.

The V call is TRBV10-3, the J call TRBJ1-1; 9 bases line up with TRBD1. This CDR3 has 15 residues. The germline CDR1 and CDR2 sequences are ENHRY and SYGVKD. J gave up 1 base and V 10 bases, and 10 bases lay outside the gene matches. CDR3 in DNA: TGTGCCACTCTAGAACCGGGACAGGGGAACACTGAAGCTTTCTTT. Its protein product is CATLEPGQGNTEAFF.

This chain joins TRBV18 and TRBJ2-7, with TRBD1 identical over 10 bases. Germline V gene sequence: CDR1 KGHSH, CDR2 LQKENI. The trim removed 6 bases at V and 6 bases at J, leaving 8 bases unmatched. CDR3 length equals 14 residues. CDR3 in DNA: TGTGCCAGCTCCGCCGGGACAGGGGTTGGCGAGCAGTACTTC. Translating gives CASSAGTGVGEQYF.

The chain uses TRBV13 and TRBJ1-4; 12 bases match TRBD1. The CDR3 sequence is 18 residues long. Losses at the gene ends were 4 bases for V and 4 bases for J; bases not matched to a gene: 10. Germline V gene data show CDR1 as PRHDT and CDR2 as FYEKMQ (reference sequence). The CDR3 DNA is TGTGCCAGCAGCTCGGGACAGGGGGCCGGGCGTGTTAATGAAAAACTGTTTTTT. It codes for CASSSGQGAGRVNEKLFF.

The V gene is TRBV7-2, the J gene TRBJ2-7, with D possibly being TRBD1 (5 bases). Germline V gene sequence: CDR1 SGHTA, CDR2 FQGNSA. V was trimmed by 4 bases and J by 3 bases, leaving 16 bases between them. The CDR3 spans 15 residues. The CDR3 reads CASSSFMGQDYEQYF. In DNA form, the CDR3 reads TGTGCCAGCAGCTCATTCATGGGGCAGGACTACGAGCAGTACTTC.

This sequence joins TRBV5-1 and TRBJ2-7, with D possibly being TRBD2 (5 bases). Germline-derived CDR1 and CDR2 are SGHRS and YFSETQ. CDR3 length: 15 residues. Trimming removed 3 bases from V and 4 bases from J, with 17 bases in between. This chain's CDR3 is CASSSTGNLGYEQYF. CDR3 nucleotide sequence: TGCGCCAGCAGCTCGACCGGGAATTTGGGATACGAGCAGTACTTC.

V gene TRBV5-4 combines with J gene TRBJ1-2, with 7 nucleotides matching TRBD1. Germline V lookup: CDR1 SGHNT, CDR2 YYREEE (reference sequence). The V gene end was trimmed by 5 bases and the J gene end by 5 bases; junction bases not matched to a gene: 9. The CDR3 has 14 amino acids. CDR3 residues: CASSYGQVGYGYTF. As DNA, the CDR3 is TGTGCCAGCAGTTATGGACAGGTGGGGTATGGCTACACCTTC.

V and J are TRBV19 and TRBJ2-7; D ambiguous. Germline values: CDR1 LNHDA, CDR2 SQIVND (reference sequence). Trimming took 5 bases from V and 0 from J, leaving 17 bases between them. The CDR3 is 16 amino acids. The CDR3: CASSATTNLISYEQYF. CDR3 coding DNA: TGTGCCAGTAGTGCTACCACGAACCTGATCTCCTACGAGCAGTACTTC.

This clone was observed a single time. The chain links TRBV7-9 to TRBJ1-1; unclear D gene. V was trimmed by 4 bases and J by 0 bases, leaving 9 bases between them. This CDR3 comprises 14 residues. Germline CDR1 and CDR2: SEHNR and FQNEAQ (reference sequence). CDR3 bases: TGTGCCAGCAGCTCCTGGGCGTTGAACACTGAAGCTTTCTTT. This translates into CASSSWALNTEAFF.

This rearrangement joins TRBV7-3 to TRBJ2-7, with 9 bases fitting TRBD1. Germline CDR1 SGHTA, CDR2 FQGTGA. The CDR3 runs to 13 residues. The V and J ends lost 6 bases and 6 bases, in that order; junction bases with no gene match: 6. The CDR3 DNA reads as TGTGCCAGCAGTTTGGGACAGGGTGGCGAGCAGTACTTC. This codes for CASSLGQGGEQYF. Drawing the rest from reference TRBV7-3 and TRBJ2-7, the complete variable domain is GAGVSQTPSNKVTEKGKYVELRCDPISGHTALYWYRQSLGQGPEFLIYFQGTGAADDSGLPNDRFFAVRPEGSVSTLKIQRTERGDSAVYLCASSLGQGGEQYFGPGTRLTVT.

This rearrangement joins TRBV10-3 to TRBJ2-3; D possibly corresponds to TRBD1 (6 bases). V was trimmed by 6 bases and J by 3 bases, leaving 7 bases between them. Per the germline V gene, CDR1 is ENHRY and CDR2 is SYGVKD. This CDR3 comprises 12 residues. The CDR3 reads CAIRQGTDTQYF. CDR3 DNA sequence: TGTGCCATCAGACAGGGAACAGATACGCAGTATTTT.

This rearrangement joins TRBV7-2 to TRBJ2-2, with 10 nucleotides matching TRBD1. J gave up 0 bases and V 6 bases, and 4 bases lay outside the gene matches. The CDR3 spans 16 residues. Germline lookup yields CDR1 SGHTA and CDR2 FQGNSA. This CDR3 reads CASRVTGGANTGELFF. The CDR3 DNA sequence: TGTGCCAGCAGGGTGACAGGGGGCGCGAACACCGGGGAGCTGTTTTTT.

This clone appeared a few times. This rearrangement joins TRBV27 to TRBJ2-1; 9 positions match TRBD2. The trim removed 6 bases at V and 4 bases at J, leaving 13 bases unmatched. CDR3 size: 17 residues. Germline CDR1 and CDR2: MNHEY and SMNVEV (reference sequence). The CDR3 DNA follows: TGTGCCAGCAGCAAAGGGGGCGGGAGGGCCTCGTACAATGAGCAGTTCTTC. Its translation is CASSKGGGRASYNEQFF.

The chain combines TRBV4-1 with TRBJ2-2, with D perhaps matching TRBD2 (5 bases). The germline V gene encodes CDR1 MGHRA and CDR2 YSYEKL. Trimming removed 1 base at V and 6 bases at J, with 9 bases between. This CDR3 is built from 14 residues. DNA for the CDR3: TGCGCCAGCAGCCAAGGGAGGCGATCCGGGGAGCTGTTTTTT. This encodes CASSQGRRSGELFF.

The CDR3 sequence is CASSLHDTEAFF. CDR3 DNA sequence: TGCGCCAGCAGCTTACATGACACTGAAGCTTTCTTT. This chain links TRBV5-1 with TRBJ1-1; D remains ambiguous. Germline CDR1 SGHRS, CDR2 YFSETQ. This CDR3 is built from 12 residues. Trimming took off 2 bases at V and 3 bases at J, with 5 bases between the two ends.

The gene calls are TRBV5-1 and TRBJ2-1; TRBD2 matches 8 bases. With 3 bases clipped from V and 8 bases from J, the junction kept 10 bases outside the gene matches. The CDR3 sequence is 15 residues long. Germline V gene data show CDR1 as SGHRS and CDR2 as YFSETQ. CDR3 loop: CASSSSGGPLDEQFF. DNA for the CDR3: TGCGCCAGCAGCTCCTCGGGAGGGCCTTTAGATGAGCAGTTCTTC.

The chain recombines TRBV11-2 with TRBJ1-2; 8 positions agree with TRBD1. Germline assignment: CDR1 SGHAT and CDR2 FQNNGV. With V trimmed by 1 base and J by 4 bases, 8 bases remained unmatched. The CDR3 is 16 amino acids. The CDR3 bases are TGTGCCAGCAGCTTAGTCGGGACAGGTCATGTCTATGGCTACACCTTC. Amino acid sequence: CASSLVGTGHVYGYTF. Full variable domain (remainder filled in from reference TRBV11-2 and TRBJ1-2): EAGVAQSPRYKIIEKRQSVAFWCNPISGHATLYWYQQILGQGPKLLIQFQNNGVVDDSQLPKDRFSAERLKGVDSTLKIQPAKLEDSAVYLCASSLVGTGHVYGYTFGSGTRLTVV.

This chain links TRBV28 with TRBJ1-2; D might be TRBD1 (6 bases). Germline loops: CDR1 MDHEN, CDR2 SYDVKM. The CDR3 totals 13 residues. V lost 2 bases and J 5 bases, leaving 9 bases between the germline ends. The CDR3 spells CASSLRGGYGYTF. The CDR3 nucleotides are TGTGCCAGCAGTTTAAGAGGGGGTTATGGCTACACCTTC.

The chain recombines TRBV2 with TRBJ1-5; D not resolved. Trimming pared 4 bases from V and 0 bases from J, leaving 10 bases between. This CDR3 has 15 residues. Germline-derived CDR1 and CDR2 are SNHLY and FYNNEI. CDR3 sequence reads: CASSVRYSSNQPQHF. CDR3 nucleotide sequence: TGTGCCAGCAGTGTGAGGTATTCTAGCAATCAGCCCCAGCATTTT.

The chain carries TRBV7-9 and TRBJ2-1, with 10 bases fitting TRBD1. The germline CDR1 and CDR2 sequences are SEHNR and FQNEAQ (reference sequence). This CDR3 is built from 16 residues. Unmatched junction bases numbered 4, after V lost 5 bases and J lost 0 bases. CDR3 bases: TGTGCCAGCAGCCCCCGGACAGGGGGCTCCTACAATGAGCAGTTCTTC. This encodes CASSPRTGGSYNEQFF. Combining the CDR3 with reference TRBV7-9 and TRBJ2-1 gives the whole variable domain DTGVSQNPRHKITKRGQNVTFRCDPISEHNRLYWYRQTLGQGPEFLTYFQNEAQLEKSRLLSDRFSAERPKGSFSTLEIQRTEQGDSAMYLCASSPRTGGSYNEQFFGPGTRLTVL.

This clone was counted only a few times. The V call is TRBV18, the J call TRBJ2-3, with 10 positions matching TRBD2. Looked up from germline, CDR1 is KGHSH and CDR2 is LQKENI. The CDR3 is made up of 15 amino acids. With V trimmed by 2 bases and J by 5 bases, 4 bases remained unmatched. In DNA, the CDR3 is TGTGCCAGCTCACCAGGTCCTAGCGGGGGAGATACGCAGTATTTT. Amino acid sequence: CASSPGPSGGDTQYF.

The rearrangement joins TRBV3-1 (or the pseudogene TRBV3-2) to TRBJ2-2, with TRBD2 matching over 8 bases. The germline V gene encodes CDR1 LGHDT and CDR2 YNNKEL (reference sequence). CDR3 length: 17 residues. The V segment lost 4 bases and the J segment 1 base; nucleotides outside the gene matches: 8. CDR3 region: CASSPSGTRGNTGELFF. The CDR3 DNA is TGTGCCAGCAGCCCCTCCGGGACTAGGGGGAACACCGGGGAGCTGTTTTTT.

Only a few counts were recorded for this clone. The chain has TRBV2 and TRBJ1-6; TRBD1 is a possible D gene (6 bases). The length of the CDR3 is 14 residues. From germline, CDR1 is SNHLY and CDR2 FYNNEI. V was clipped by 5 bases and J by 3 bases, with 8 bases between them. Written as DNA, the CDR3 is TGTGCCAGCAGTTCGACAGGCTATAATTCACCCCTCCACTTT. It translates to CASSSTGYNSPLHF.

The V gene is TRBV11-2, the J gene TRBJ2-7; D uncertain. The CDR3 consists of 15 residues. Deletions cut 0 bases from V and 1 base from J, with 10 bases between. Germline V gene sequence: CDR1 SGHAT, CDR2 FQNNGV. CDR3 nucleotides: TGTGCCAGCAGCTTAGATTCTCTAGGATCCTACGAGCAGTACTTC. It codes for CASSLDSLGSYEQYF.

The gene calls are TRBV7-8 and TRBJ2-5, with 7 bases that match TRBD1. The J call is uncertain, as TRBJ2-7 better fits the DNA end. Germline CDR1 reads SGHVS; CDR2 reads FQNEAQ. The CDR3 totals 14 residues. The CDR3 bases are TGTGCCAGCAGCTCCCTGACAGGGTTTGGCGAGCAGTACTTC. Translation gives CASSSLTGFGEQYF.

The gene calls are TRBV30 and TRBJ1-4; tentative D call: TRBD1 (6 bases). The germline V and J ends were trimmed by 3 bases and 11 bases, with 16 bases remaining between them. CDR1 GTSNPN and CDR2 SVGIG come from the germline V gene (reference sequence). This CDR3 comprises 13 residues. The CDR3 sequence is CAWRDAGVSKLFF. CDR3 DNA sequence: TGTGCCTGGAGGGATGCAGGGGTTAGCAAACTGTTTTTT.

The gene calls are TRBV12-3 or TRBV12-4 and TRBJ1-1; unclear D gene. This CDR3 contains 13 residues. Trimming took off 3 bases at V and 1 base at J, with 6 bases between the two ends. CDR3 sequence (DNA): TGTGCCAGCAGTTTTACAAGGAACACTGAAGCTTTCTTT. This gives the protein CASSFTRNTEAFF.

The J gene is TRBJ1-2, the V gene TRBV20-1; tentative D call: TRBD1 (5 bases). Germline CDR1 and CDR2: DFQATT and SNEGSKA (reference sequence). Between the trimmed V and J ends, which lost 3 bases and 6 bases, there was a span of 17 bases. This CDR3 is built from 14 residues. Written as DNA, the CDR3 is TGCAGTGCTAGTTCTGACAGAAGCTGGGATGGCTACACCTTC. This encodes CSASSDRSWDGYTF.

This chain links TRBV4-2 with TRBJ2-7, with 10 bases fitting TRBD1. The V gene's germline CDR1 is LGHNA and CDR2 YNFKEQ. After removal of 4 bases from V and 5 bases from J, the junction contained 14 bases not matched to a gene. This CDR3 contains 17 residues. CDR3 DNA: TGTGCCAGCAGCCCCGGGACAGGGGCGACCCCGACCCACGAGCAGTACTTC. Protein sequence: CASSPGTGATPTHEQYF.

The chain joins TRBV3-1 (or the pseudogene TRBV3-2) to TRBJ1-2; D may be TRBD1 (6 bases). V gave up 1 base and J gave up 4 bases, with 13 bases separating them. Germline V gene data show CDR1 as LGHDT and CDR2 as YNNKEL (reference sequence). There are 15 residues in the CDR3. The CDR3 spells CASSQGGGARYGYTF. The CDR3 DNA follows: TGTGCCAGCAGCCAAGGAGGGGGGGCGCGCTATGGCTACACCTTC.

The chain joins TRBV19 to TRBJ1-3, with D unresolved. Germline values: CDR1 LNHDA, CDR2 SQIVND (reference sequence). This CDR3 contains 15 residues. Between the trimmed V and J ends, which lost 5 bases and 1 base, there was a span of 12 bases. The CDR3 nucleotides read TGTGCCAGTAGTGCCAAAACGGGTTCTGGAAACACCATATATTTT. It encodes CASSAKTGSGNTIYF.